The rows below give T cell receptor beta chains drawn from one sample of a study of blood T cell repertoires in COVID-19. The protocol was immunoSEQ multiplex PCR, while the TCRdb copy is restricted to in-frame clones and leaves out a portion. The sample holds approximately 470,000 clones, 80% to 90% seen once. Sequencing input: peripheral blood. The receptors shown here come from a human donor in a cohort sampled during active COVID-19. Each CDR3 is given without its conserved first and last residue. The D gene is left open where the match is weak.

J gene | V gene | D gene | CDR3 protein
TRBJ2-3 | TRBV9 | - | ASSARPGGLERDTQY
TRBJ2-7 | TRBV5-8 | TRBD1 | ASSKERTGTYEQY
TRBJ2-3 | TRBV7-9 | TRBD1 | ASSSPGTGGTDTQY
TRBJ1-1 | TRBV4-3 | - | ASSQEPEMNTEAF
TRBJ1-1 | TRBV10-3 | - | AINGGDRFEAF
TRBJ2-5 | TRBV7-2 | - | ASSARQGQETQY
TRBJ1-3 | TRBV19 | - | ASSITGISGNTIY
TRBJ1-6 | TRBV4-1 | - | ASSLNFDSPLH
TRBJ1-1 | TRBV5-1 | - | ASSLGGSRNTEAF
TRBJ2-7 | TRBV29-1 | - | SVVFGLLRGFEYEQY
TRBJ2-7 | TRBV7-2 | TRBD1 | ASSLRGTSYEQY
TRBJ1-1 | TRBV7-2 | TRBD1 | ASSPGTGVMNTEAF
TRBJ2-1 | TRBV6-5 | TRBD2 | ASPGTSGYNEQF
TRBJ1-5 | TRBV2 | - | ASRANRNQPQH
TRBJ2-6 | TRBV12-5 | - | ASGLVRGPGANVLT
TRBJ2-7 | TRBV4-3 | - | ASSQDQAGVSYEQY
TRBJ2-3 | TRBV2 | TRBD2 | ASSSTSGSTTDTQY
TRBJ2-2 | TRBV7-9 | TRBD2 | ASSSGLVGGELF
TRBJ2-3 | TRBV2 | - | ALKGSVNTDTQY
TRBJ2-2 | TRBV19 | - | ASSVSANTGELF
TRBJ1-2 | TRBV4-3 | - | ASSPTSRGHYGYT
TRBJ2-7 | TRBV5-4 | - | ASSLVRLGEQY
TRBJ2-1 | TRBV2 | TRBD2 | ASSDSGLAGEKYEQF
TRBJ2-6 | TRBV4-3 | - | ASSQVHYSASGANVLT
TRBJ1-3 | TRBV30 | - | AWNDRTNTIY